The clone carrying this T cell receptor (beta chain) was counted once. The sample comes from a study of blood T cell repertoires in COVID-19. Study-level background: COVID-19 samples from acute and convalescent phases originated in the United States, Italy and Spain.

With 5 bases removed from V and 4 bases from J, the gap between germline ends came to 14 bases. The CDR3 contains 15 residues. Germline lookup yields CDR1 MNHEY and CDR2 SVGEGT. The authors' processing: Amplification with reference gene primers provided the estimates of nucleated cell counts. Only in-frame clones appear in the TCRdb table, and some are missing; sequencing was by immunoSEQ multiplex PCR. V and J calls and clone size come straight from that table; D and trimming were deduced from the DNA. The table records 310,000 or so clones, about 88% of them present only once. The source material was PBMCs or T cells enriched from blood (not recorded which). This chain connects TRBV6-2 or TRBV6-3 to TRBJ2-2, with D unresolved. This sequence originates from a woman aged 40 to 50 who had recovered from COVID-19. The CDR3 DNA reads as TGTGCCAGCAGTACGGTTCCAAGAGGCACCGGGGAGCTGTTTTTT. Encoded protein: CASSTVPRGTGELFF.